These T cell receptor beta chains were read from a single sample in a study of CXCR3-negative and CXCR3-positive naive CD8 T cells. TCRdb re-called the 5' RACE reads; one entry per CDR3 protein, DNA not given. In all, the sample yields approximately 6,500 distinct CDR3 sequences. The sample taken for sequencing was naive CXCR3- CD8+ T cells from blood. Receptors originate from a human donor in good health. Some clones in this sample may be carry-over from other donors' samples. CDR3s include the opening cysteine and the closing phenylalanine or tryptophan. Each record gives: J gene, clone size, V gene, CDR3 protein. Clone size, where shown, is once, few, many, or a class for clones that have expanded.

TRBJ2-1	-	TRBV6-2/TRBV6-3	CASSEAGVGNEQFF
TRBJ1-1	-	TRBV30	CAWSLALTEAFF
TRBJ2-7	-	TRBV29-1	CSAVVQGSYEQYF
TRBJ2-7	medium-sized	TRBV5-1	CASSLPGGSYEQYF
TRBJ2-7	-	TRBV5-6	CASSLELAPSYEQYF
TRBJ2-7	-	TRBV27	CASRGTGIHEQYF
TRBJ2-5	-	TRBV7-9	CASSPGATLPPYF
TRBJ2-1	medium-sized	TRBV15	CATSRDRREGMEEQFF
TRBJ2-3	medium-sized	TRBV29-1	CSVEGRTSLLYF
TRBJ2-7	-	TRBV5-6	CASSSGTSFYEQYF
TRBJ1-2	-	TRBV20-1	CSARDYGGQSLNYGYTF
TRBJ2-5	-	TRBV29-1	CSVVWGYQETQYF
TRBJ1-2	-	TRBV25-1	CASSRGIQKGYTF
TRBJ2-7	-	TRBV7-9	CASSLDLSQPPPYEQYF
TRBJ1-2	-	TRBV11-2	CASSPSGSGYGYTF
TRBJ2-1	medium-sized	TRBV20-1	CSASLREIYNEQFF
TRBJ2-1	medium-sized	TRBV5-4	CASSSSGSLNYNEQFF
TRBJ1-4	-	TRBV6-5	CASSSQILNEKLFF